The 31 T cell receptor beta chains presented below share a single source sample, sequenced in a study of monozygotic twins with inflammatory bowel disease. TCRdb re-called the 5' RACE reads, yielding one record per CDR3 amino acid sequence without DNA. The clone table shows tens of thousands of distinct CDR3 sequences, with the ten largest holding around 7%. Sequencing was carried out using blood. The receptors were gathered from a human donor with ulcerative colitis or Crohn's disease, or a healthy co-twin of an affected twin (not recorded which).

The chain joins TRBV6-1 to TRBJ1-5; TCRdb selects TRBD1, and the lack of DNA leaves this call unchecked. The CDR3 totals 17 residues. From germline, CDR1 is MNHNS and CDR2 SASEGT. CDR3 sequence reads: CASSGIPGQGALGTQHF.

The gene calls are TRBV5-1 and TRBJ2-1; TCRdb's D gene call, TRBD2, goes unchecked for lack of DNA. The germline gives CDR1 SGHRS, CDR2 YFSETQ. The CDR3 consists of 18 residues. CDR3 sequence reads: CASRSHWDSRAGNNEQFF. Full variable domain (rest looked up from reference TRBV5-1 and TRBJ2-1): KAGVTQTPRYLIKTRGQQVTLSCSPISGHRSVSWYQQTPGQGLQFLFEYFSETQRNKGNFPGRFSGRQFSNSRSEMNVSTLELGDSALYLCASRSHWDSRAGNNEQFFGPGTRLTVL.

The chain links TRBV5-6 to TRBJ2-7; TCRdb names TRBD1, which stays unverified in the absence of DNA. Germline CDR1 SGHDT, CDR2 YYEEEE. The CDR3 loop spans 14 amino acids. The CDR3 reads CASSQNRGWNEQYF.

This rearrangement joins TRBV3-1 to TRBJ2-5. The CDR3 contains 14 residues. Germline V gene data show CDR1 as LGHDT and CDR2 as YNNKEL (reference sequence). CDR3 protein: CASSRQRLSETQYF.

This chain uses TRBV25-1 with TRBJ2-3; as DNA is missing, the TRBD2 call by TCRdb cannot be tested. The germline CDR1 and CDR2 sequences are MGHDK and SYGVNS. The CDR3 spans 12 residues. The CDR3 here is CASRISGGAPYF.

The V gene is TRBV6-5, the J gene TRBJ1-1; TCRdb reports TRBD1, a call that lacks DNA to check it against. Per the germline V gene, CDR1 is MNHEY and CDR2 is SVGAGI. The CDR3 is 17 residues long. CDR3 residues: CASSSRLRGQGGTEAFF.

J is TRBJ2-7 and V is TRBV13; the D call from TCRdb, TRBD1, cannot be confirmed without DNA. Germline CDR1 and CDR2: PRHDT and FYEKMQ (reference sequence). This CDR3 comprises 15 residues. The CDR3 here is CASSPTGTGAYEQYF.

The V gene is TRBV7-9, the J gene TRBJ1-4; TCRdb's D call of TRBD1 is untestable without DNA. CDR1 is SEHNR and CDR2 is FQNEAQ in the germline V gene (reference sequence). The CDR3 runs 14 residues. The CDR3 is CASSLGDRVQKLFF.

The chain carries TRBV7-8 and TRBJ2-7; there is no DNA to check the TCRdb D call of TRBD1. The germline CDR1 and CDR2 sequences are SGHVS and FQNEAQ. The CDR3 runs to 14 residues. The CDR3 is CASSIQGESDEQYF.

This chain connects TRBV15 to TRBJ2-2; TCRdb picks TRBD1, but there is no DNA to check that call. The V gene's germline CDR1 is LNHNV and CDR2 YYDKDF (reference sequence). CDR3 size: 15 residues. Here the CDR3 reads CATSRGQGDTGELFF.

V and J are TRBV6-5 and TRBJ1-2. Germline CDR1 is MNHEY and CDR2 is SVGAGI. This CDR3 comprises 14 residues. CDR3 protein: CASSYSEALYGYTF.

CDR3 region: CASSQGPRNYGYTF. This sequence joins TRBV25-1 and TRBJ1-2; the D call of TRBD1 rests on TCRdb alone, since no DNA is present to check it. Germline-derived CDR1 and CDR2 are MGHDK and SYGVNS. There are 14 residues in the CDR3.

This sequence joins TRBV3-1 and TRBJ2-6. The CDR3 loop spans 16 amino acids. Germline V gives CDR1 LGHDT, CDR2 YNNKEL (reference sequence). The CDR3 spells CASSQGTGLGANVLTF.

The rearrangement links TRBV7-6 to TRBJ1-1; the TCRdb call, TRBD1, lacks DNA for checking. CDR1 is SGHVS and CDR2 is FNYEAQ in the germline V gene. The CDR3 covers 16 residues. The CDR3 spells CASSLGQTGAYTEAFF.

V and J are TRBV6-5 and TRBJ1-1. This CDR3 has 15 amino acids. Germline lookup yields CDR1 MNHEY and CDR2 SVGAGI. The CDR3 here is CASSYSNRAGTEAFF.

The rearrangement links TRBV4-1 to TRBJ1-2; TCRdb reports TRBD1, a call that lacks DNA to check it against. This CDR3 is built from 14 residues. Germline-derived CDR1 and CDR2 are MGHRA and YSYEKL. The CDR3 region is CASSQVQGGYGYTF.

This chain uses TRBV5-6 with TRBJ2-3. The CDR3 is 14 amino acids. The germline V gene has CDR1 SGHDT and CDR2 YYEEEE. CDR3: CASSRATGTDTQYF.

The rearrangement joins TRBV5-5 to TRBJ2-5. This CDR3 is built from 15 residues. Germline loops: CDR1 SGHKS, CDR2 YYEKEE (reference sequence). CDR3 residues: CASSFSGSPQETQYF. The full variable domain, its missing parts supplied by reference TRBV5-5 and TRBJ2-5, is DAGVTQSPTHLIKTRGQQVTLRCSPISGHKSVSWYQQVLGQGPQFIFQYYEKEERGRGNFPDRFSARQFPNYSSELNVNALLLGDSALYLCASSFSGSPQETQYFGPGTRLLVL.

The V call is TRBV4-1, the J call TRBJ2-1. In germline, CDR1 is MGHRA, CDR2 YSYEKL. The CDR3 consists of 15 residues. The CDR3 protein is CASSFVGGSYNEQFF.

The chain recombines TRBV5-1 with TRBJ1-6; TCRdb's assignment of TRBD1 cannot be checked, as there is no DNA. This CDR3 region has 20 residues. Germline-derived CDR1 and CDR2 are SGHRS and YFSETQ. The CDR3 loop is CASSCAYGTPSDTYNSPLHF.

The J gene is TRBJ2-5, the V gene TRBV12-3 or TRBV12-4; TCRdb designates TRBD2, a call that cannot be tested without DNA. CDR3 length: 14 residues. CDR3 residues: CASSLKRVGETQYF.

V usage is TRBV28 and J usage is TRBJ1-5. This CDR3 has 16 amino acids. Germline V gene lookup returns CDR1 MDHEN and CDR2 SYDVKM. The CDR3 here is CASSQRVRLTDQPQHF.

CDR3 sequence reads: CASSLPGTAHYEQYF. This chain connects TRBV7-9 to TRBJ2-7; absent DNA, TCRdb's TRBD1 call cannot be checked. The V gene's germline CDR1 is SEHNR and CDR2 FQNEAQ (reference sequence). The CDR3 consists of 15 residues. Based on the CDR3 plus reference TRBV7-9 and TRBJ2-7, the full variable domain is DTGVSQNPRHKITKRGQNVTFRCDPISEHNRLYWYRQTLGQGPEFLTYFQNEAQLEKSRLLSDRFSAERPKGSFSTLEIQRTEQGDSAMYLCASSLPGTAHYEQYFGPGTRLTVT.

The chain couples TRBV10-3 to TRBJ2-5. The germline V gene has CDR1 ENHRY and CDR2 SYGVKD. There are 14 residues in the CDR3. Here the CDR3 reads CATANSVERETQYF.

V gene TRBV6-5 combines with J gene TRBJ1-1; no DNA is available, so the TRBD1 call from TCRdb remains unchecked. This CDR3 has 15 residues. Germline CDR1 is MNHEY and CDR2 is SVGAGI. CDR3 amino acids: CASSYTQGSDTEAFF.

The chain has TRBV7-6 and TRBJ2-1; TCRdb calls TRBD2, which cannot be checked without DNA. CDR1 is SGHVS and CDR2 is FNYEAQ in the germline V gene. CDR3 length: 14 residues. The CDR3 is CASSFQEGKNEQFF.

The rearrangement uses TRBV5-6 and TRBJ2-7. This CDR3 spans 13 amino acids. CDR1 SGHDT and CDR2 YYEEEE come from the germline V gene. CDR3 amino acids: CASSFLGTDEQYF.

This clonotype is labeled medium-sized (0.01 to 0.1%) based on frequency. The J gene is TRBJ2-5, the V gene TRBV10-3; the TRBD2 assignment by TCRdb is unverifiable without DNA. Germline V lookup: CDR1 ENHRY, CDR2 SYGVKD. The CDR3 runs 19 residues. The CDR3 protein is CAISEGPGSRGVGGETQYF.

The rearrangement uses TRBV7-9 and TRBJ2-7. CDR1 is SEHNR and CDR2 is FQNEAQ in the germline V gene (reference sequence). This CDR3 spans 14 amino acids. CDR3 loop: CASSLTDSSSEQYF.

The chain is built from TRBV19 and TRBJ1-1; TCRdb's D call of TRBD1 is untestable without DNA. Germline lookup yields CDR1 LNHDA and CDR2 SQIVND (reference sequence). CDR3 length: 16 amino acids. CDR3: CASSAVQGTVNTEAFF.

CDR3 residues: CASSLKQGANTGELFF. The V gene is TRBV7-9, the J gene TRBJ2-2; TCRdb reports TRBD1, a call that lacks DNA to check it against. The CDR3 is 16 residues long. Germline V CDR1 and CDR2: SEHNR, FQNEAQ (reference sequence).